Following are 29 T cell receptor beta chains from one sample sequenced in a study of immune reconstitution after stem cell transplant in scleroderma. TCRdb re-called the RT-PCR reads through MiXCR, storing one row per CDR3 protein. The sample holds around 5,600 distinct CDR3 sequences; 6.5% to 10% are singletons and the top ten take over 9%. Sampling was done before or after autologous hematopoietic stem cell transplantation (not recorded which). These receptors came from a male donor with systemic sclerosis.

The V gene is TRBV5-1, the J gene TRBJ2-3; 7 nucleotides align to TRBD2. This CDR3 has 15 residues. CDR1 SGHRS and CDR2 YFSETQ come from the germline V gene. With 3 bases clipped from V and 7 bases from J, the junction kept 11 bases outside the gene matches. The CDR3 DNA is TGCGCCAGCAGCTCCTGGCTAGCGGTGACCAATACGCAGTATTTT. It encodes CASSSWLAVTNTQYF.

In its sample, this clonotype is medium-sized. The chain uses TRBV7-9 and TRBJ2-3, with 8 bases that match TRBD2. Germline V gives CDR1 SEHNR, CDR2 FQNEAQ (reference sequence). The CDR3 length is 15 residues. V lost 6 bases and J lost 2; bases outside the gene matches: 7. This CDR3 reads CASRSSGGDTDTQYF. DNA of the CDR3: TGTGCCAGCAGGTCAAGCGGGGGCGACACAGATACGCAGTATTTT. The variable domain in full, with the rest retrieved from reference TRBV7-9 and TRBJ2-3, is DTGVSQNPRHKITKRGQNVTFRCDPISEHNRLYWYRQTLGQGPEFLTYFQNEAQLEKSRLLSDRFSAERPKGSFSTLEIQRTEQGDSAMYLCASRSSGGDTDTQYFGPGTRLTVL.

This clonotype was detected only a few times. The V call is TRBV12-3 or TRBV12-4, the J call TRBJ2-4, with TRBD1 matching over 7 bases. The CDR3 contains 19 residues. The trim removed 6 bases at V and 0 bases at J, leaving 17 bases unmatched. The CDR3 reads CASSNQGVLGPQAKNIQYF. The CDR3 DNA reads as TGTGCCAGCAGCAACCAGGGGGTTTTGGGCCCGCAAGCCAAAAACATTCAGTACTTC.

This chain connects TRBV18 to TRBJ2-1; 8 nucleotides match TRBD2. Germline values: CDR1 KGHSH, CDR2 LQKENI. The CDR3 spans 17 residues. The J segment lost 10 bases and the V segment lost 1 base, leaving 15 bases of the junction unmatched. The CDR3: CASSPLASGRSTREQFF. For the CDR3, the DNA is TGTGCCAGCTCACCACTCGCTAGCGGGCGTTCCACTCGGGAGCAGTTCTTC.

This clonotype counts as medium-sized. This rearrangement joins TRBV24-1 to TRBJ1-5, with a possible D match to TRBD1 (6 bases). This CDR3 spans 14 amino acids. The germline V gene has CDR1 KGHDR and CDR2 SFDVKD. The V end lost 5 bases, the J end lost 6 bases, and 13 bases lay between the germline ends. The CDR3 is CATSAGGRSQPQHF. In DNA, the CDR3 is TGTGCCACCAGTGCTGGGGGGCGATCTCAGCCCCAGCATTTT.

About this clonotype: The CDR3 end shows no conserved phenylalanine or tryptophan, and so a read error is likely. The rearrangement links TRBV5-6 to TRBJ1-2, with a tentative D call TRBD1 (5 bases). Looked up from germline, CDR1 is SGHDT and CDR2 is YYEEEE. The length of the CDR3 is 18 residues. V lost 0 bases and J 5 bases, leaving 23 bases between the germline ends. CDR3 protein: CASSLAGRAKGTDYGYTL. CDR3 DNA: TGTGCCAGCAGCTTGGCCGGCAGGGCAAAGGGGACTGATTATGGCTACACCCTC.

This clonotype is termed medium-sized. The chain joins TRBV4-3 to TRBJ2-7, with 10 bases fitting TRBD2. From germline, CDR1 is LGHNA and CDR2 YSLEER. Trimming cost V 0 bases and J 1 base; bases outside gene matches: 9. The CDR3 covers 18 residues. The CDR3 sequence: CASSQEAPGTSESYEQYF. DNA for the CDR3: TGCGCCAGCAGCCAAGAAGCCCCCGGGACTAGCGAATCCTACGAGCAGTACTTC.

This clonotype is medium-sized within its sample. This chain connects TRBV7-2 to TRBJ2-3, with D uncertain. Germline CDR1 is SGHTA and CDR2 is FQGNSA. The CDR3 length is 14 residues. The V end lost 2 bases, the J end lost 3 bases, and 9 bases lay between the germline ends. The CDR3 protein is CASSLTRWTDTQYF. CDR3 DNA sequence: TGTGCCAGCAGCTTAACCAGGTGGACAGATACGCAGTATTTT.

This clonotype was picked up a small number of times. This chain links TRBV28 with TRBJ2-7; 9 nucleotides align to TRBD1. The CDR3 has 16 amino acids. In germline, CDR1 is MDHEN, CDR2 SYDVKM. Unmatched junction bases numbered 7, after V lost 2 bases and J lost 2 bases. The CDR3 spells CASSLPGTGSPYEQYF. The CDR3 region has the DNA TGTGCCAGCAGTTTACCCGGGACAGGGTCCCCCTACGAGCAGTACTTC.

The sample holds a few counts of this clonotype. The rearrangement joins TRBV6-6 to TRBJ2-5, with TRBD2 matching over 14 bases. Per germline, CDR1 MNHNY and CDR2 SVGAGI (reference sequence). The CDR3 consists of 19 residues. With 1 base clipped from V and 2 bases from J, the junction kept 9 bases outside the gene matches. The CDR3 DNA reads TGTGCCAGCAGTTACTGGCCCGGGACTAGCGGGAGTTTACAAGAGACCCAGTACTTC. Protein: CASSYWPGTSGSLQETQYF.

This clonotype came up a few times. The chain is built from TRBV13 and TRBJ2-5, with TRBD1 matching 7 bases. The CDR3 covers 13 residues. Unmatched junction bases numbered 1, after V lost 3 bases and J lost 3 bases. In germline, CDR1 is PRHDT, CDR2 FYEKMQ (reference sequence). This chain's CDR3 is CASSFGQEETQYF. Written as DNA, the CDR3 is TGTGCCAGCAGCTTCGGACAGGAAGAGACCCAGTACTTC. Full variable domain (missing parts from reference TRBV13 and TRBJ2-5): AAGVIQSPRHLIKEKRETATLKCYPIPRHDTVYWYQQGPGQDPQFLISFYEKMQSDKGSIPDRFSAQQFSDYHSELNMSSLELGDSALYFCASSFGQEETQYFGPGTRLLVL.

This chain joins TRBV6-5 and TRBJ2-5, with 7 bases lining up with TRBD1. CDR3 length equals 17 residues. V dropped 0 bases and J dropped 2; count of bases not matched to a gene: 9. Germline values: CDR1 MNHEY, CDR2 SVGAGI. This CDR3 reads CASSYSRLRDRQETQYF. The CDR3 DNA is TGTGCCAGCAGTTACTCGAGACTTAGGGACAGACAAGAGACCCAGTACTTC.

The chain recombines TRBV30 with TRBJ1-4; 7 nucleotides match TRBD1. Germline V gives CDR1 GTSNPN, CDR2 SVGIG (reference sequence). CDR3 size: 14 residues. J gave up 4 bases and V 4 bases, and 6 bases lay outside the gene matches. The CDR3: CAWINRGSNEKLFF. The CDR3 DNA reads TGTGCCTGGATCAACAGGGGTAGTAATGAAAAACTGTTTTTT.

The gene calls are TRBV24-1 and TRBJ2-1, with D possibly TRBD2 on 5 matching bases. V shed 10 bases and J shed 5 bases, with 11 bases lying between them. The CDR3 contains 12 residues. Per the germline V gene, CDR1 is KGHDR and CDR2 is SFDVKD. CDR3 coding DNA: TGTGCCACAGGCGGGTTCCACAATGAGCAGTTCTTC. Protein: CATGGFHNEQFF.

The V and J genes are TRBV5-1 and TRBJ2-7; the D call may be TRBD1 or TRBD2 (5 bases each). The length of the CDR3 is 14 residues. The germline CDR1 and CDR2 sequences are SGHRS and YFSETQ. The germline V and J ends were trimmed by 4 bases and 5 bases, with 16 bases remaining between them. CDR3 amino acids: CASSRSGTTNEQYF. For the CDR3, the DNA is TGCGCCAGCAGCCGGTCCGGGACCACAAACGAGCAGTACTTC. Full variable domain (missing parts from reference TRBV5-1 and TRBJ2-7): KAGVTQTPRYLIKTRGQQVTLSCSPISGHRSVSWYQQTPGQGLQFLFEYFSETQRNKGNFPGRFSGRQFSNSRSEMNVSTLELGDSALYLCASSRSGTTNEQYFGPGTRLTVT.

The rearrangement joins TRBV27 to TRBJ2-5; D is uncertain. This CDR3 spans 16 amino acids. The germline gives CDR1 MNHEY, CDR2 SMNVEV (reference sequence). V was cut by 6 bases and J by 2 bases, with 19 bases left in between. CDR3 loop: CASSLRESFQQETQYF. The CDR3 bases are TGTGCCAGCAGCCTACGAGAATCGTTCCAACAAGAGACCCAGTACTTC.

The chain has TRBV20-1 and TRBJ2-2; 8 bases match TRBD2. This CDR3 spans 16 amino acids. Per germline, CDR1 DFQATT and CDR2 SNEGSKA (reference sequence). Unmatched junction bases numbered 8, after V lost 0 bases and J lost 5 bases. CDR3 DNA sequence: TGCAGTGCTAGAGATCGGGAGCGGGGGTCTACCGGGGAGCTGTTTTTT. It yields the protein CSARDRERGSTGELFF.

The J gene is TRBJ2-1, the V gene TRBV5-1; D assignment may be TRBD1 or TRBD2 (5 bases each). CDR3 length: 17 amino acids. Trimming pared 0 bases from V and 4 bases from J, leaving 17 bases between. Germline V gives CDR1 SGHRS, CDR2 YFSETQ. The CDR3 DNA sequence: TGCGCCAGCAGCTTGGCCTTAGCTGGGGGAACTTACAATGAGCAGTTCTTC. Protein product: CASSLALAGGTYNEQFF.

This clonotype appeared a few times. This chain uses TRBV28 with TRBJ2-4, with 8 bases that match TRBD2. V dropped 3 bases and J dropped 0; count of bases not matched to a gene: 10. This CDR3 spans 18 amino acids. Germline-derived CDR1 and CDR2 are MDHEN and SYDVKM. In DNA, the CDR3 is TGTGCCAGCAGTTTGGGGGTAGCGGGACCCCTAGCCAAAAACATTCAGTACTTC. Its protein is CASSLGVAGPLAKNIQYF.

This clonotype is judged medium-sized. The chain employs TRBV28 and TRBJ2-7; TRBD2 matches 11 bases. Germline lookup yields CDR1 MDHEN and CDR2 SYDVKM. The CDR3 sequence is 15 residues long. J lost 3 bases, V lost 3 bases, and 4 bases had no gene match. The CDR3 spells CASSFTGLAGYEQYF. In nucleotides, the CDR3 is TGTGCCAGCAGTTTTACTGGACTAGCGGGCTACGAGCAGTACTTC.

This clonotype is classed as medium-sized (0.01 to 0.1%). V and J are TRBV6-5 and TRBJ2-7, with TRBD1 identical over 11 bases. The CDR3 totals 15 residues. Germline V gene data show CDR1 as MNHEY and CDR2 as SVGAGI. V gave up 4 bases and J gave up 4 bases; unmatched junction bases: 6. CDR3 region: CASSFRDRGTYEQYF. The CDR3 DNA reads as TGTGCCAGCAGTTTTCGGGACAGGGGGACGTACGAGCAGTACTTC.

This clonotype counts as medium-sized (0.01 to 0.1%). The chain has TRBV20-1 and TRBJ1-5; D remains unclear. CDR1 is DFQATT, CDR2 SNEGSKA, per germline (reference sequence). The CDR3 sequence is 12 residues long. Trimming shortened V by 0 bases and J by 5 bases, and 5 bases separated the two germline ends. CDR3 DNA sequence: TGCAGTGCTAGAGATGAGCATCAGCCCCAGCATTTT. Its protein product is CSARDEHQPQHF.

This clonotype appeared a few times. The chain is built from TRBV5-5 and TRBJ2-7; no clear D gene. Germline CDR1 SGHKS, CDR2 YYEKEE (reference sequence). The germline V and J ends were trimmed by 2 bases and 5 bases, with 17 bases remaining between them. The length of the CDR3 is 15 residues. The CDR3 loop reads CASSFLLGKAHEQYF. The CDR3 DNA is TGTGCCAGCAGCTTTCTCTTGGGTAAAGCTCACGAGCAGTACTTC.

This clonotype was observed a handful of times. The chain is built from TRBV7-2 and TRBJ1-1; maybe TRBD1 (5 bases). Trimming cost V 1 base and J 0 bases, with 9 bases left between them. There are 15 residues in the CDR3. Per germline, CDR1 SGHTA and CDR2 FQGNSA. CDR3 residues: CASSLVGGMNTEAFF. Written as DNA, the CDR3 is TGTGCCAGCAGCTTAGTCGGGGGAATGAACACTGAAGCTTTCTTT.

This clonotype rates as medium-sized (0.01 to 0.1%). The J gene is TRBJ1-5, the V gene TRBV29-1, with D maybe TRBD1 (6 bases). Trimming pared 3 bases from V and 1 base from J, leaving 7 bases between. The CDR3 contains 13 residues. Germline assignment: CDR1 SQVTM and CDR2 ANQGSEA. CDR3 in amino acids: CSVEQGSNQPQHF. The CDR3 DNA reads TGCAGCGTTGAGCAGGGGAGCAATCAGCCCCAGCATTTT.

Relative to its sample, this clonotype is medium-sized. The J gene is TRBJ1-5, the V gene TRBV5-5; D remains unclear. Trimming removed 0 bases from V and 6 bases from J, with 13 bases in between. This CDR3 has 15 residues. Germline CDR1 SGHKS, CDR2 YYEKEE (reference sequence). CDR3 bases: TGTGCCAGCAGCTTGGGTGTCTGGGATAGTCAGCCCCAGCATTTT. Its translation is CASSLGVWDSQPQHF.

This clonotype is categorized as medium-sized. The CDR3 is CASSLEGAGTEAFF. CDR3 nucleotide sequence: TGTGCCAGCAGCTTAGAAGGTGCGGGCACTGAAGCTTTCTTT. The V call is TRBV11-2, the J call TRBJ1-1; no clear D gene. V was clipped by 0 bases and J by 4 bases, with 9 bases between them. Germline V gene sequence: CDR1 SGHAT, CDR2 FQNNGV. This CDR3 is built from 14 residues.

The chain employs TRBV30 and TRBJ2-7; D not resolved. This CDR3 region has 11 residues. Trimming pared 4 bases from V and 3 bases from J, leaving 7 bases between. CDR1 is GTSNPN, CDR2 SVGIG, per germline (reference sequence). CDR3 sequence reads: CAWKFGYEQYF. The CDR3, as DNA: TGTGCCTGGAAGTTTGGCTACGAGCAGTACTTC. Together with reference TRBV30 and TRBJ2-7, the CDR3 gives the full variable domain: SQTIHQWPATLVQPVGSPLSLECTVEGTSNPNLYWYRQAAGRGLQLLFYSVGIGQISSEVPQNLSASRPQDRQFILSSKKLLLSDSGFYLCAWKFGYEQYFGPGTRLTVT.

By its share, this clonotype is medium-sized. The V and J genes are TRBV29-1 and TRBJ1-6; D remains unclear. V was shortened by 5 bases and J by 8 bases, with 16 bases between the two germline ends. The germline CDR1 and CDR2 sequences are SQVTM and ANQGSEA. The CDR3 runs to 14 residues. CDR3 sequence: CSVRFWSEDSPLHF. The CDR3 nucleotides are TGCAGCGTTCGATTCTGGTCCGAAGATTCACCCCTCCACTTT.